Sequencing of this T cell receptor beta chain was carried out in a study of cytomegalovirus exposure and HLA in healthy donors. Concerning this clone itself: Its antigen is not known.

Study-level points and caveats: An analysis was carried out at a later point. It showed that HLA-associated TCR beta chains were more clonally expanded than equally common non-associated chains. Some V segments, TRBV6-2 and TRBV6-3 among them, were indistinguishable and were therefore excluded.

The PCR was carried out with 60 Vbeta primers and 13 Jbeta primers. TCRdb keeps only in-frame clones here, not all; method: immunoSEQ multiplex PCR. The sample records roughly 230,000 clones, about 77% being singletons. Germline CDR1 reads MGHDK; CDR2 reads SYGVNS. The CDR3 totals 16 residues. V lost 1 base, J lost 8 bases, and 8 bases stayed unmatched. The V gene is TRBV25-1, the J gene TRBJ1-6; 7 bases map to TRBD1. This receptor was obtained from a boy between 10 and 17 years old in good health and CMV-seronegative. The specimen was PBMCs. The CDR3 DNA sequence: TGTGCCAGCAGTGAATCGGGCAGGGGGACGTATTCACCCCTCCACTTT. This gives the protein CASSESGRGTYSPLHF.